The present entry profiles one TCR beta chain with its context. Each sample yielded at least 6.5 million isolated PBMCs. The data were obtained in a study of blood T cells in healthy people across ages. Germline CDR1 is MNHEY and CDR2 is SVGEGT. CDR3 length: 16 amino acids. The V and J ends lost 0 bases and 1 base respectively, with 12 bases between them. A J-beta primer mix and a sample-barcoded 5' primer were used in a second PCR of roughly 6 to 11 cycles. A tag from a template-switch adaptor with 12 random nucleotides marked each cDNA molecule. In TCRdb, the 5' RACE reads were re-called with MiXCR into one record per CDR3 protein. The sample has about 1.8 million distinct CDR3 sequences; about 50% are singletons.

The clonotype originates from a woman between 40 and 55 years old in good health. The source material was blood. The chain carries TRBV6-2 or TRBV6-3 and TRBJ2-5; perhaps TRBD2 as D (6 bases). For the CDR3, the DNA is TGTGCCAGCAGTTACTCGGCGGCGGGGCTCCAAGAGACCCAGTACTTC. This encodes CASSYSAAGLQETQYF.